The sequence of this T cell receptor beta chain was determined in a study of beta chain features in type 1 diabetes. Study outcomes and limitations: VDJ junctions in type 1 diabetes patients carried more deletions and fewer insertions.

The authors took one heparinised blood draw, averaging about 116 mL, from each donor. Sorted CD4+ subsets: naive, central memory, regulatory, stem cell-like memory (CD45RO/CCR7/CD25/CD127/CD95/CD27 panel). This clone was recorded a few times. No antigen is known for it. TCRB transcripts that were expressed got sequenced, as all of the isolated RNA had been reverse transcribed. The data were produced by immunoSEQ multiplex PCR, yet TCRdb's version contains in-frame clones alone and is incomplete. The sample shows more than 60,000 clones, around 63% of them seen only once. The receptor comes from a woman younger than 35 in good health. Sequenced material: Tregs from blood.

DNA for the CDR3: TGTGCCAGCAAGGACTACACCGGGGAGCTGTTTTTT. Its protein is CASKDYTGELFF. J is TRBJ2-2 and V is TRBV2; D may be TRBD2 (5 bases). The CDR3 length is 12 residues. The V end was cut by 7 bases, the J end by 3 bases, with 6 bases between. The germline gives CDR1 SNHLY, CDR2 FYNNEI.